The T cell receptor (beta chain) described here comes from a study of CD8+CD57+ T cells in acquired aplastic anemia. Study-wide background: Average DNA yield from sorted CD4+ and CD8+ cells was approximately 3.2 ug.

Study conclusions and caveats: Statistical testing detected no significant gap in CD8+ Simpson's diversity between patients and controls.

V was pared by 5 bases and J by 2 bases, with 12 bases between. CDR3 size: 15 residues. Sequenced patients had shown CD8+CD57+ cell expansion by flow cytometry. It was genomic DNA that served as the template for profiling TCR beta VDJ and CDR3. TCRdb re-called the reads with MiXCR, one entry per CDR3 protein. The data contain under 250,000 distinct CDR3 sequences, 65% of them singletons. This clonotype was counted ten times or more. The antigen is undetermined. The receptor was isolated from a human donor with aplastic anemia. This chain uses TRBV12-3 or TRBV12-4 with TRBJ2-2, with unresolved D. What was sequenced was sorted CD4+, CD8+, or CD8+CD57+ T cells (not recorded which) from PBMCs. The CDR3 DNA is TGTGCCAGCAGTCCCTCCGGGCAAAACACCGGGGAGCTGTTTTTT. Protein product: CASSPSGQNTGELFF.